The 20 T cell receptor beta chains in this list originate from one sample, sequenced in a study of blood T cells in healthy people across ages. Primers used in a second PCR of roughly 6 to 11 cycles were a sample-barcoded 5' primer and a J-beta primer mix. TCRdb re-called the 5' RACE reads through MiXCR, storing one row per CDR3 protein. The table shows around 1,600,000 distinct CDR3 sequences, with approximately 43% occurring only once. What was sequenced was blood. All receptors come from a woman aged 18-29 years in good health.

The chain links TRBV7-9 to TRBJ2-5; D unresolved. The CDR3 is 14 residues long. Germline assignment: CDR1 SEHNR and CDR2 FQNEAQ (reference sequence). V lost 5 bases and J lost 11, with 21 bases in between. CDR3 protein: CASSQNLGSVEQYF. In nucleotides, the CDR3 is TGTGCCAGCAGCCAAAACCTAGGCAGCGTGGAGCAGTACTTC.

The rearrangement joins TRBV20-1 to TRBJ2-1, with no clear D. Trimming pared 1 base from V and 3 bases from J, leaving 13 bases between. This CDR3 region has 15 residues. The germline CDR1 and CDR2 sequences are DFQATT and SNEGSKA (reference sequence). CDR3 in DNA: TGCAGTGCTAGAGGACGGCTTAGCTTCTACAATGAGCAGTTCTTC. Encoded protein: CSARGRLSFYNEQFF.

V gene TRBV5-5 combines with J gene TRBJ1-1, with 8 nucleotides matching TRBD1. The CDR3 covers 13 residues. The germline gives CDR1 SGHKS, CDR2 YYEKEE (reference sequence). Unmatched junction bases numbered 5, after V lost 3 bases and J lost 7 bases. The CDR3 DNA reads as TGTGCCAGCAGCTACACAGGGGGGGGTGAAGCTTTCTTT. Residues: CASSYTGGGEAFF.

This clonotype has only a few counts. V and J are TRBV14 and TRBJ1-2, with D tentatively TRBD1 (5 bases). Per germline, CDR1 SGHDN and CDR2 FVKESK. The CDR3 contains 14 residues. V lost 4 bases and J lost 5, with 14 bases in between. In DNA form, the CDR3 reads TGTGCCAGCAGCCTCAGCATGGGGGGATATGGCTACACCTTC. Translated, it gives CASSLSMGGYGYTF.

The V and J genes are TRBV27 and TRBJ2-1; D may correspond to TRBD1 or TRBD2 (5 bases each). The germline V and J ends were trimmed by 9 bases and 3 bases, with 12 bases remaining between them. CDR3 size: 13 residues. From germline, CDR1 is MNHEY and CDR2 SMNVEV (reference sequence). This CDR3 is CARSWDGYNEQFF. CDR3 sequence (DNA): TGTGCCAGGAGCTGGGACGGCTACAATGAGCAGTTCTTC.

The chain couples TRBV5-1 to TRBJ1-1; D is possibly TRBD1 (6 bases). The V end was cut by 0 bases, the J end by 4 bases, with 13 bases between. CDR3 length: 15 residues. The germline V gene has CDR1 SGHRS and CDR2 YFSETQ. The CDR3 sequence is CASSLGAGDGTEAFF. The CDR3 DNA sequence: TGCGCCAGCAGCTTGGGTGCAGGGGATGGCACTGAAGCTTTCTTT. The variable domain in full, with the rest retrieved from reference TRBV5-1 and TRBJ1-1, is KAGVTQTPRYLIKTRGQQVTLSCSPISGHRSVSWYQQTPGQGLQFLFEYFSETQRNKGNFPGRFSGRQFSNSRSEMNVSTLELGDSALYLCASSLGAGDGTEAFFGQGTRLTVV.

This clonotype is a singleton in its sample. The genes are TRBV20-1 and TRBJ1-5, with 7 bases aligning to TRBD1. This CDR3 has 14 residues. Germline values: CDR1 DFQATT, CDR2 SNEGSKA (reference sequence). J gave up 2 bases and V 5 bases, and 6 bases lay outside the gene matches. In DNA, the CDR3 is TGCAGTGCTGAGACAGGGATTCGCAATCAGCCCCAGCATTTT. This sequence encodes CSAETGIRNQPQHF.

The CDR3 DNA sequence: TGCAGCGTCCAGACAGGGGAAGAGACCCAGTACTTC. Encoded protein: CSVQTGEETQYF. The chain uses TRBV29-1 and TRBJ2-5; 8 bases are shared with TRBD1. Trimming removed 6 bases from V and 3 bases from J; junction bases left unmatched: 3. Germline V gene lookup returns CDR1 SQVTM and CDR2 ANQGSEA. The CDR3 extends over 12 amino acids.

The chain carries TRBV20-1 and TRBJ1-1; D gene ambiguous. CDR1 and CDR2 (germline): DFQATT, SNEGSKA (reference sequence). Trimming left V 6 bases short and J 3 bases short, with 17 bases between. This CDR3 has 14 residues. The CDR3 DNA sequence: TGCAGTGCCTCGACCTACCGATGGGACACTGAAGCTTTCTTT. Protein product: CSASTYRWDTEAFF.

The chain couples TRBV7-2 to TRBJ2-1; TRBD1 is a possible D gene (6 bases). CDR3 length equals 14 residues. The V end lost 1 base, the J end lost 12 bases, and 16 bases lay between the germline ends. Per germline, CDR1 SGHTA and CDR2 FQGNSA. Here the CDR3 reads CASSLVYRAGAQFF. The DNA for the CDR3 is TGTGCCAGCAGCTTAGTATATAGGGCAGGGGCGCAGTTCTTC.

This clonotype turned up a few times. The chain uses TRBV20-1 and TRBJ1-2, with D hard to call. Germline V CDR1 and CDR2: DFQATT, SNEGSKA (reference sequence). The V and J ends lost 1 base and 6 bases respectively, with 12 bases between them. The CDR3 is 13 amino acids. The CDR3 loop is CSARGPGMDGYTF. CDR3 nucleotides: TGCAGTGCTAGAGGCCCGGGAATGGATGGCTACACCTTC.

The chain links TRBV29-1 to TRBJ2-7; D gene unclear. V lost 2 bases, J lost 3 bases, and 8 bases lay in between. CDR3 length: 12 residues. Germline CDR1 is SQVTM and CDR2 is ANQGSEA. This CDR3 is CSVERENYEQYF. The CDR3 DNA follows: TGCAGCGTTGAACGAGAGAACTACGAGCAGTACTTC.

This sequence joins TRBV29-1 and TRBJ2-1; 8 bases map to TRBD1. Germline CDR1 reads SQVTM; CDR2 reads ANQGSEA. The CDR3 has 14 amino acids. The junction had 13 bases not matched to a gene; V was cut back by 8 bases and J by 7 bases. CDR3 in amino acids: CSSLGPGGKNEQFF. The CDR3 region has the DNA TGCAGCTCATTGGGACCAGGGGGCAAAAATGAGCAGTTCTTC.

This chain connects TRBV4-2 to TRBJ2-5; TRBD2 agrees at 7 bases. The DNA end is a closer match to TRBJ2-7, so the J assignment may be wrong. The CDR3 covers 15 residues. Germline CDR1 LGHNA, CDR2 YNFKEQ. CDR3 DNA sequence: TGTGCCAGCAGCCTAGTCCGGGACTACTCCTACGAGCAGTACTTC. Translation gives CASSLVRDYSYEQYF.

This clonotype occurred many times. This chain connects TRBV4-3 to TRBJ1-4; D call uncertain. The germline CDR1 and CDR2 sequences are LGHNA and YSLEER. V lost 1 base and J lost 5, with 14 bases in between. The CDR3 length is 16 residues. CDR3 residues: CASSQVGGEFNEKLFF. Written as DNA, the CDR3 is TGCGCCAGCAGCCAAGTAGGCGGAGAGTTCAATGAAAAACTGTTTTTT.

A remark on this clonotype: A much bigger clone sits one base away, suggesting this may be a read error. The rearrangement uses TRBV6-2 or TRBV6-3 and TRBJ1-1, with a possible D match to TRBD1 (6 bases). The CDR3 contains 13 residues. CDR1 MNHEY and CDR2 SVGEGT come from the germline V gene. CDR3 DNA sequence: TGTGCCGGCAGTTACAGGGAGAACACTGAAGCTTTCTTT. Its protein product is CAGSYRENTEAFF.

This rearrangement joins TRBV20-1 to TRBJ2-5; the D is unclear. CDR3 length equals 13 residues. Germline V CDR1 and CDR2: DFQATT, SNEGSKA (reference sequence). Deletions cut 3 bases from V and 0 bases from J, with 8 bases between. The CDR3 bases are TGCAGTGCTAGGCTTCGGTACCAAGAGACCCAGTACTTC. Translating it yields CSARLRYQETQYF.

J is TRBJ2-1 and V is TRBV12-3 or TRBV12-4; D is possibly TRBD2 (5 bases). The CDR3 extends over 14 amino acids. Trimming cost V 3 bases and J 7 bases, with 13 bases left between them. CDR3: CASSFGRTSNEQFF. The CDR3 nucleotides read TGTGCCAGCAGTTTCGGACGGACTTCGAATGAGCAGTTCTTC.

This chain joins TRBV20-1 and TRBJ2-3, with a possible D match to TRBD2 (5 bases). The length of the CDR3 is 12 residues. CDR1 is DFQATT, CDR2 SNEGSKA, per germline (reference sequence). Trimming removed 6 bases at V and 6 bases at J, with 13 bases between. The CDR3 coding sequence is TGCAGTGCCCCACCGGGGTTGGATACGCAGTATTTT. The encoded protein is CSAPPGLDTQYF.

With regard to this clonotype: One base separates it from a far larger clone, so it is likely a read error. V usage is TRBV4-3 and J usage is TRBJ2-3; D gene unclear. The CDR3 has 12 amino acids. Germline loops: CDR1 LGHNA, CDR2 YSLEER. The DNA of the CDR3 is TGCACCAGCAGCCAAGGAACAGATACGCAGTATTTT. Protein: CTSSQGTDTQYF.